The 10 T cell receptor beta chains given below trace back to one sample, sequenced in a study of technical replicates of blood from four donors. The protocol was immunoSEQ multiplex PCR, while the TCRdb copy is restricted to in-frame clones and leaves out a portion. In the table there are around 80,000 clones, roughly 94% of which are singletons. Sample: T cells isolated from PBMCs. The receptors derive from a human donor in good health.

This clone was found once. The chain uses TRBV5-4 and TRBJ2-1, with TRBD1 identical over 8 bases. Germline CDR1 is SGHNT and CDR2 is YYREEE (reference sequence). The CDR3 spans 18 residues. V shed 4 bases and J 0 bases; nucleotides not matched to a gene: 12. The CDR3, as DNA: TGTGCCAGCAGCCTATCCAGGACAGGGAGAATCTCCTACAATGAGCAGTTCTTC. Its protein product is CASSLSRTGRISYNEQFF.

The gene calls are TRBV7-8 and TRBJ1-1, with D possibly being TRBD1 (5 bases). CDR3 length equals 15 residues. Germline assignment: CDR1 SGHVS and CDR2 FQNEAQ. V was trimmed by 3 bases and J by 5 bases, leaving 16 bases between them. This CDR3 is CASSLVAARGTEAFF. The CDR3 DNA reads TGTGCCAGCAGCTTGGTGGCGGCTCGGGGGACTGAAGCTTTCTTT.

This sequence joins TRBV7-8 and TRBJ2-1; 8 bases are shared with TRBD2. The CDR3 is made up of 14 amino acids. Germline-derived CDR1 and CDR2 are SGHVS and FQNEAQ. Trimming took 3 bases from V and 11 from J; bases not matched to a gene: 9. CDR3 sequence reads: CASSFKRESPQQFF. The CDR3 nucleotides are TGTGCCAGCAGCTTTAAGCGGGAGTCCCCTCAGCAGTTCTTC.

The rearrangement links TRBV7-3 to TRBJ2-3; D may be TRBD2 (6 bases). Germline V gene lookup returns CDR1 SGHTA and CDR2 FQGTGA. Trimming took 3 bases from V and 0 from J, leaving 10 bases between them. The CDR3 runs to 15 residues. Here the CDR3 reads CASSFLGRSTDTQYF. CDR3 coding DNA: TGTGCCAGCAGCTTTCTAGGGAGGAGCACAGATACGCAGTATTTT.

The V gene is TRBV6-5, the J gene TRBJ2-7; TRBD1 matches at 8 bases. The V gene's germline CDR1 is MNHEY and CDR2 SVGAGI. Losses at the gene ends were 4 bases for V and 3 bases for J; bases not matched to a gene: 11. The length of the CDR3 is 16 residues. CDR3 DNA: TGTGCCAGCAGTTCTATGAGACAGGGGATAAGCTACGAGCAGTACTTC. It codes for CASSSMRQGISYEQYF.

This clone was seen just once. This sequence joins TRBV7-3 and TRBJ2-2; 9 nucleotides align to TRBD2. This CDR3 contains 14 residues. Trimming removed 4 bases from V and 6 bases from J; junction bases left unmatched: 3. The V gene's germline CDR1 is SGHTA and CDR2 FQGTGA. CDR3 region: CASSYSGSAGELFF. The CDR3 DNA is TGTGCCAGCAGCTATAGCGGGAGTGCCGGGGAGCTGTTTTTT.

This chain links TRBV9 with TRBJ2-1; 7 bases line up with TRBD1. V shed 3 bases, J shed 1 base, and the junction held 7 bases outside the gene matches. Germline CDR1 reads SGDLS; CDR2 reads YYNGEE. The CDR3 covers 16 residues. This chain's CDR3 is CASSGPGQLSYNEQFF. As DNA, the CDR3 is TGTGCCAGCAGCGGACCGGGACAGCTGTCCTACAATGAGCAGTTCTTC.

This clone was counted a single time. The chain links TRBV6-6 to TRBJ2-2; TRBD2 might be the D (6 bases). V gave up 2 bases and J gave up 4 bases, with 14 bases separating them. Germline CDR1 and CDR2: MNHNY and SVGAGI (reference sequence). This CDR3 has 16 residues. CDR3 nucleotide sequence: TGTGCCAGCAGTTACACCGGGGGAGGACTCACCGGGGAGCTGTTTTTT. Protein: CASSYTGGGLTGELFF.

J is TRBJ1-2 and V is TRBV30; D not certain. The germline V and J ends were trimmed by 0 bases and 5 bases, with 13 bases remaining between them. Looked up from germline, CDR1 is GTSNPN and CDR2 is SVGIG (reference sequence). The CDR3 has 14 amino acids. CDR3 sequence: CAWSVQMGPYGYTF. The CDR3, as DNA: TGTGCCTGGAGTGTACAGATGGGTCCTTATGGCTACACCTTC.

This chain joins TRBV6-5 and TRBJ1-5; 7 nucleotides agree with TRBD1. Looked up from germline, CDR1 is MNHEY and CDR2 is SVGAGI. After removal of 5 bases from V and 4 bases from J, the junction contained 5 bases not matched to a gene. This CDR3 has 14 amino acids. The CDR3 bases are TGTGCCAGCAGTACAGGGGCCCTAAATCAGCCCCAGCATTTT. The encoded protein is CASSTGALNQPQHF.